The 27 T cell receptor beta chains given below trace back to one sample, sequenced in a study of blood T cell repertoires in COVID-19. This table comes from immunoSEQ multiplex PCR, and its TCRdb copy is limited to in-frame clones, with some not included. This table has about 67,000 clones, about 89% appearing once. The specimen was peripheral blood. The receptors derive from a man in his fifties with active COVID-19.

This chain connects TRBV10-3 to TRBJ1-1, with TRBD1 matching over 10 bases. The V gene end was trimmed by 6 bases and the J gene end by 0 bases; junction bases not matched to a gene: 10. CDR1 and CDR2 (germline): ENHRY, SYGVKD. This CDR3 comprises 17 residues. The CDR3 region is CAIRETGGPLMNTEAFF. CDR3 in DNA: TGTGCCATCAGAGAGACAGGGGGCCCCTTAATGAACACTGAAGCTTTCTTT.

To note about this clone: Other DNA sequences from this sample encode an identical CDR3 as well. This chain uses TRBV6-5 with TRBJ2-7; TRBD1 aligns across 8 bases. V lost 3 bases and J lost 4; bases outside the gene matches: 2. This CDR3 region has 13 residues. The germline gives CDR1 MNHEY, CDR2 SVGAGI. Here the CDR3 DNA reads TGTGCCAGCAGTTATGACAGGGGTTACGAGCAGTACTTC. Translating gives CASSYDRGYEQYF.

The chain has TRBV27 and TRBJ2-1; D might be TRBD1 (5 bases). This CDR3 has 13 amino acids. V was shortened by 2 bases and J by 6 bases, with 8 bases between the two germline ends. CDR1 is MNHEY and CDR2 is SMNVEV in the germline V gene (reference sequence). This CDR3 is CASSLNRFNEQFF. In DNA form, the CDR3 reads TGTGCCAGCAGTTTAAACAGGTTCAATGAGCAGTTCTTC.

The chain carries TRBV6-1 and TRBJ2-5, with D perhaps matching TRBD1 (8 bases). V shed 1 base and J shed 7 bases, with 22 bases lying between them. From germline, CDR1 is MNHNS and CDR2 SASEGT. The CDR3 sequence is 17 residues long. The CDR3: CASSEVPTGGELLTQYF. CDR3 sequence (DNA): TGTGCCAGCAGTGAAGTCCCCACAGGGGGGGAGCTGTTGACCCAGTACTTC.

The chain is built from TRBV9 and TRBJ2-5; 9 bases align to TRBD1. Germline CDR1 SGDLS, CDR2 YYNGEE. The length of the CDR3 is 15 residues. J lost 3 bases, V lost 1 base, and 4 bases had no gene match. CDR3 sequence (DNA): TGTGCCAGCAGCGTAATCGGGACAGGGAAAGAGACCCAGTACTTC. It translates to CASSVIGTGKETQYF. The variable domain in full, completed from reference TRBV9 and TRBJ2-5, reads DSGVTQTPKHLITATGQRVTLRCSPRSGDLSVYWYQQSLDQGLQFLIQYYNGEERAKGNILERFSAQQFPDLHSELNLSSLELGDSALYFCASSVIGTGKETQYFGPGTRLLVL.

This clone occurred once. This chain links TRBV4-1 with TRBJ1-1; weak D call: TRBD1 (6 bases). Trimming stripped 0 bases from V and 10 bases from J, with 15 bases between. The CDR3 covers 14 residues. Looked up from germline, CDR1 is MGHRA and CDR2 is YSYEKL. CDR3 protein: CASSQDFQGTRAFF. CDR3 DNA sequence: TGCGCCAGCAGCCAAGATTTCCAGGGGACGCGAGCTTTCTTT.

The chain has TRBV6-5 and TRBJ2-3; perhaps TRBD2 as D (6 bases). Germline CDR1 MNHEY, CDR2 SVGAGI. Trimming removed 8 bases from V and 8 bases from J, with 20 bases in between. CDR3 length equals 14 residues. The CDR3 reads CASASPNLGGTQYF. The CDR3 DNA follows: TGTGCCAGCGCCTCTCCTAACCTCGGGGGTACGCAGTATTTT.

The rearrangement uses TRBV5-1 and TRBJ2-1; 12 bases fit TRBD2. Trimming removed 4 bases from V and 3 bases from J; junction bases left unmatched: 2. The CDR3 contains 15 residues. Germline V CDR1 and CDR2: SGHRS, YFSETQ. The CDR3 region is CASSQTSGSYNEQFF. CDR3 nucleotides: TGCGCCAGCAGCCAGACTAGCGGGAGCTACAATGAGCAGTTCTTC.

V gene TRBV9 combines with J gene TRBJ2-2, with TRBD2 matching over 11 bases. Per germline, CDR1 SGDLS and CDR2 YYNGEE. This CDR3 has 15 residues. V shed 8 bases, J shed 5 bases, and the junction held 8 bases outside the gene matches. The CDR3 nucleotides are TGTGCCAGTGGGACTAGCGGAGACCAGACCGGGGAGCTGTTTTTT. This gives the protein CASGTSGDQTGELFF.

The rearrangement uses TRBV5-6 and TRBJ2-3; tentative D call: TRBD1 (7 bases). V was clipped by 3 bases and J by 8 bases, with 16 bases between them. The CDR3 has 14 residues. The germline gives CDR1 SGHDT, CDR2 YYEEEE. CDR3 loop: CASSSQGSEGTQYF. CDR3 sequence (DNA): TGTGCCAGCAGCTCACAGGGGTCGGAGGGTACGCAGTATTTT. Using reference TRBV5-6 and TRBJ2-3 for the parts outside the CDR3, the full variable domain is DAGVTQSPTHLIKTRGQQVTLRCSPKSGHDTVSWYQQALGQGPQFIFQYYEEEERQRGNFPDRFSGHQFPNYSSELNVNALLLGDSALYLCASSSQGSEGTQYFGPGTRLTVL.

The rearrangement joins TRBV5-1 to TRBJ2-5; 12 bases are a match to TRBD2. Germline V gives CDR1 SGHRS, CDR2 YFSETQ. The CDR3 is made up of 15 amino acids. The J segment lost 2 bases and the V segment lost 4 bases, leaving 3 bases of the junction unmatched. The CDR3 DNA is TGCGCCAGCAGCAGCGGGACTAGCGGGCAAGAGACCCAGTACTTC. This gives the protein CASSSGTSGQETQYF. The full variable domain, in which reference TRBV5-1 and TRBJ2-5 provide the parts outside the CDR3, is KAGVTQTPRYLIKTRGQQVTLSCSPISGHRSVSWYQQTPGQGLQFLFEYFSETQRNKGNFPGRFSGRQFSNSRSEMNVSTLELGDSALYLCASSSGTSGQETQYFGPGTRLLVL.

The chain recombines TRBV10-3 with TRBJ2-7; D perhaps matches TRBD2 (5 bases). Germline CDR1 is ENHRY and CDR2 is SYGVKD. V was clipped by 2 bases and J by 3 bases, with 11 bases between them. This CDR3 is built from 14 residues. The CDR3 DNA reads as TGTGCCATCAGTGAGCGCGGACTTAGCTACGAGCAGTACTTC. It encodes CAISERGLSYEQYF.

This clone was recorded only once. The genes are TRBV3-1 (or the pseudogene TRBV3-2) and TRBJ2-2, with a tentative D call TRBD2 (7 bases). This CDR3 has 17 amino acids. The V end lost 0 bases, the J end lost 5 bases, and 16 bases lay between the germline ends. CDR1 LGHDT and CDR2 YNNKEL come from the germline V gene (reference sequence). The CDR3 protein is CASSQDSGGGATGELFF. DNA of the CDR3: TGTGCCAGCAGCCAAGATTCGGGGGGCGGTGCGACCGGGGAGCTGTTTTTT.

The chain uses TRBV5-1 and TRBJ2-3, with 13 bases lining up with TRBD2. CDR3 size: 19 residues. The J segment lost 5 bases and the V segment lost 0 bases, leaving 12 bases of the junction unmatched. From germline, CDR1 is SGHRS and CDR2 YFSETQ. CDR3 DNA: TGCGCCAGCAGCTTGGGATTCGGACTAGCGGGAGATCATCAAGATACGCAGTATTTT. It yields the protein CASSLGFGLAGDHQDTQYF.

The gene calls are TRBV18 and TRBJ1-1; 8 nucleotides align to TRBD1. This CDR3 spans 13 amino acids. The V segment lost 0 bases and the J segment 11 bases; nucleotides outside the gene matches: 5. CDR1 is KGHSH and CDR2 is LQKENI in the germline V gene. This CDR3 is CASSPPSRGHAFF. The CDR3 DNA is TGTGCCAGCTCACCACCGAGCAGGGGGCATGCTTTCTTT.

The CDR3 DNA is TGTGCCAGCAGCCAAGGCGGGAGCGGGAGGGGGTCCTACAATGAGCAGTTCTTC. Residues: CASSQGGSGRGSYNEQFF. The V gene is TRBV5-4, the J gene TRBJ2-1; TRBD2 matches 10 bases. With V trimmed by 4 bases and J by 1 base, 11 bases remained unmatched. The germline V gene encodes CDR1 SGHNT and CDR2 YYREEE (reference sequence). CDR3 length equals 18 residues.

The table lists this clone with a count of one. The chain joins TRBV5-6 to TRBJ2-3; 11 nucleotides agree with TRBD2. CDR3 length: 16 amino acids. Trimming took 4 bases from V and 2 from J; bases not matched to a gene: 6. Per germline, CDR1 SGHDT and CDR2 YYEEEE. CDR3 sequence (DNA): TGTGCCAGCAGCCTGACTAGCGGGGTACTCACAGATACGCAGTATTTT. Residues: CASSLTSGVLTDTQYF.

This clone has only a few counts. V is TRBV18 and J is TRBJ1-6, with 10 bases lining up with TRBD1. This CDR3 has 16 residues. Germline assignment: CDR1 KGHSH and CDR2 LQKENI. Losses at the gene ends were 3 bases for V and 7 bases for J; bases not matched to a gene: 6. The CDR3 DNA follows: TGTGCCAGCTCACCCCGACAGGGGGCGGAAAATTCACCCCTCCACTTT. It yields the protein CASSPRQGAENSPLHF.

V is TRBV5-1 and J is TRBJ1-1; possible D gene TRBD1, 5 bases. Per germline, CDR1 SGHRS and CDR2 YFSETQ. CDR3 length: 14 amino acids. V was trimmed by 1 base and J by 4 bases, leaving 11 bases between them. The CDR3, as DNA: TGCGCCAGCAGCTTGCAGGGTGAGAGCACTGAAGCTTTCTTT. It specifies CASSLQGESTEAFF.

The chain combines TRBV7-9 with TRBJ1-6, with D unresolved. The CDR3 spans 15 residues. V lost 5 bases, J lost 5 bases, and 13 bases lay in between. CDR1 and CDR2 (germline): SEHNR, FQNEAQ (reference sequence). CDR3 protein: CASSVLRMDNSPLHF. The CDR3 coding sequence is TGTGCCAGCAGCGTATTGCGGATGGATAATTCACCCCTCCACTTT.

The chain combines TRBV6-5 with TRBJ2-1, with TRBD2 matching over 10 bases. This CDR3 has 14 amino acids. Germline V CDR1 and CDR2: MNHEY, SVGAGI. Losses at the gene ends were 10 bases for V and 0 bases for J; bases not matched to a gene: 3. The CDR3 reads CATRLAGSYNEQFF. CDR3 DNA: TGTGCCACCAGACTAGCGGGCTCCTACAATGAGCAGTTCTTC.

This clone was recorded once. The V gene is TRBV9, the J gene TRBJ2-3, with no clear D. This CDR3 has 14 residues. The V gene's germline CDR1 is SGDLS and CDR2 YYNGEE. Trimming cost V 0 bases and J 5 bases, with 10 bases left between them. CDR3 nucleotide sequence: TGTGCCAGCAGCGTAGCAGACTCACGAGATACGCAGTATTTT. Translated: CASSVADSRDTQYF.

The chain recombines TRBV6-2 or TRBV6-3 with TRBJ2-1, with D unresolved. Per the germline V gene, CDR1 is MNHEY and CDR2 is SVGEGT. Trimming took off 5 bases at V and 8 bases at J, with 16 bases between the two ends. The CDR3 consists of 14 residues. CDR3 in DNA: TGTGCCAGCAGTACGCGACATGCCGGTTATGAGCAGTTCTTC. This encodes CASSTRHAGYEQFF.

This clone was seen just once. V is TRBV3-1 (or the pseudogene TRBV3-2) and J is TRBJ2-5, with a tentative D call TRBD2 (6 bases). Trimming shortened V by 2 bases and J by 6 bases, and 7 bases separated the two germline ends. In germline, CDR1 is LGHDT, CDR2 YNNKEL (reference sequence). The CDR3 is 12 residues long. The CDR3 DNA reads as TGTGCCAGCAGCCAACGGGGGAAGACCCAGTACTTC. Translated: CASSQRGKTQYF.

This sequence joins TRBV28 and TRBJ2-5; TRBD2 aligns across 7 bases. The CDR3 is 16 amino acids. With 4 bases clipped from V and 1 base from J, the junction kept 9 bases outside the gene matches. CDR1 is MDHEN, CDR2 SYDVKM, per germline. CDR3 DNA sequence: TGTGCCAGCAGTTCCCCCACTAGCGCAATCCAAGAGACCCAGTACTTC. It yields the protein CASSSPTSAIQETQYF.

The CDR3 spells CASSIAAAYNEQFF. The CDR3 DNA reads TGTGCCAGTAGTATCGCGGCAGCTTACAATGAGCAGTTCTTC. V gene TRBV19 combines with J gene TRBJ2-1; no definite D call. Germline assignment: CDR1 LNHDA and CDR2 SQIVND (reference sequence). CDR3 length equals 14 residues. Between the trimmed V and J ends, which lost 3 bases and 4 bases, there was a span of 10 bases.

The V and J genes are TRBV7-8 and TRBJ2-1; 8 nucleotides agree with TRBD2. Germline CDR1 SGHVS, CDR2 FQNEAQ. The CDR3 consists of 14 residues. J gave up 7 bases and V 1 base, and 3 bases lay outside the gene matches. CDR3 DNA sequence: TGTGCCAGCAGCTTAGAACTAGCGGAAAATGAGCAGTTCTTC. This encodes CASSLELAENEQFF.